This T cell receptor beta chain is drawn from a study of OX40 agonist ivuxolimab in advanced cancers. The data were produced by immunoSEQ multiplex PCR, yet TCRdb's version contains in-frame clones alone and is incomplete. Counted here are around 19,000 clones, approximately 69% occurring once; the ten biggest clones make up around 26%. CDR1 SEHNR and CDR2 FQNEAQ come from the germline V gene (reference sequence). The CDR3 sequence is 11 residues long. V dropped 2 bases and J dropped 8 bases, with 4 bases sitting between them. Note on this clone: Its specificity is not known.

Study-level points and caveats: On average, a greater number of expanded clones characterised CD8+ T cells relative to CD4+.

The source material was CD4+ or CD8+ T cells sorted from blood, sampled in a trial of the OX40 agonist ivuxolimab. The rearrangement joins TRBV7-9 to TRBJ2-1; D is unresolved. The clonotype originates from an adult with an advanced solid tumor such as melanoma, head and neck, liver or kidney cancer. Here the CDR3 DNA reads TGTGCCAGCAGCTTACCAGATGAGCAGTTCTTC. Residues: CASSLPDEQFF.